This T cell receptor beta chain was observed in a study of identical twins. This clonotype was seen ten or more times. Addition of a universal primer site occurred through template switching, and cDNA carried unique molecular identifiers. TCRdb redid the calling of the 5' RACE reads with MiXCR, one entry per CDR3 protein. In the table there are fewer than 250,000 distinct CDR3 sequences, 7% to 8.5% of which are singletons. This CDR3 has 16 residues. Trimming removed 0 bases from V and 8 bases from J; junction bases left unmatched: 5. Germline V gives CDR1 SGHRS, CDR2 YFSETQ. The sample was also reused in another study, on yellow fever vaccine responses in identical twins.

Sequenced sample: CD8+ T cells sorted from blood. The chain combines TRBV5-1 with TRBJ2-1, with 13 bases aligning to TRBD2. This receptor was obtained from a woman between 18 and 29 years old in good health. CDR3 DNA: TGCGCCAGCAGCTTGGCCGAGGGACTAGCGGGGTATGAGCAGTTCTTC. This translates into CASSLAEGLAGYEQFF.